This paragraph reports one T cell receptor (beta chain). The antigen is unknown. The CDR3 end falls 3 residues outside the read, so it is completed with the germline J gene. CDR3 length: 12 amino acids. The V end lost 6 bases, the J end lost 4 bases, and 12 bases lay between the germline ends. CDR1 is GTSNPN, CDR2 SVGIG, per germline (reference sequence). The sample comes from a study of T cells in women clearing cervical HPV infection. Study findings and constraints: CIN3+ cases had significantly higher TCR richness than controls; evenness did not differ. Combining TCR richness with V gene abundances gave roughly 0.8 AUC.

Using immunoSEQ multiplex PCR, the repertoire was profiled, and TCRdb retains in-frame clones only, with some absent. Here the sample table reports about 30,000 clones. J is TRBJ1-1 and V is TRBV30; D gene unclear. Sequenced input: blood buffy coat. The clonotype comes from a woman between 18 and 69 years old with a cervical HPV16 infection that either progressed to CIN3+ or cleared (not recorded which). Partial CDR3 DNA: TGTGCCTGCCAGAGGAGGGTCACTGAA. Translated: CACQRRVTE. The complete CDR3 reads CACQRRVTEAFF.